This TCR beta chain was documented in a study of blood T cell repertoires in COVID-19. Trimming left V 1 base short and J 1 base short, with 14 bases between. This CDR3 region has 16 residues. Germline-derived CDR1 and CDR2 are MDHEN and SYDVKM. Profiling relied on immunoSEQ multiplex PCR, and the TCRdb table lists in-frame clones only, not all of them. The sample lists approximately 19,000 clones; 70% to 90% were seen once. This receptor was identified in a human donor in a cohort sampled during active COVID-19. The donor label of this sample is uncertain. The sample was peripheral blood. The V call is TRBV28, the J call TRBJ2-7, with D possibly matching TRBD1 (7 bases). In DNA, the CDR3 is TGTGCCAGCAGTTTATTCCGCGCAGGGGGGTCCTACGAGCAGTACTTC. Translated: CASSLFRAGGSYEQYF. The full variable domain, rest sourced from reference TRBV28 and TRBJ2-7, is DVKVTQSSRYLVKRTGEKVFLECVQDMDHENMFWYRQDPGLGLRLIYFSYDVKMKEKGDIPEGYSVSREKKERFSLILESASTNQTSMYLCASSLFRAGGSYEQYFGPGTRLTVT.